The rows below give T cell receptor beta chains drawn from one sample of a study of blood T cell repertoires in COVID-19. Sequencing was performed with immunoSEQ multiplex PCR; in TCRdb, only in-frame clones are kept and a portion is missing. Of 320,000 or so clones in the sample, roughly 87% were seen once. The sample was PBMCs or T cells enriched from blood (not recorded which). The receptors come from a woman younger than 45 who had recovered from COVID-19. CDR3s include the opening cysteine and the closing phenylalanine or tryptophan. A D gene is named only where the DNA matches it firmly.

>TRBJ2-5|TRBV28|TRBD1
CASSSFWTGVSQETQYF
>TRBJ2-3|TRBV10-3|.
CAISPDKVTDTQYF
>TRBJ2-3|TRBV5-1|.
CASTVPGMIDTQYF
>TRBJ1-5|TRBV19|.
CASSITPGFGNQPQHF
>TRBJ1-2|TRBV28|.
CASSFGGPGYTF
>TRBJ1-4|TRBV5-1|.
CASSSKTGSNEKLFF
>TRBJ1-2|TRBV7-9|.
CASSLAPGRAKEGYTF
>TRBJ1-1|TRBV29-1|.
CSIRIPTGENTEAFF
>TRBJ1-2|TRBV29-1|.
CSVAHISGLDGYTF
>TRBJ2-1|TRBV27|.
CASSLGQGSYNEQFF
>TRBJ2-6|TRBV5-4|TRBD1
CASSTGGPFSGANVLTF
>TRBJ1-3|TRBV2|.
CASSEQSGGNTIYF
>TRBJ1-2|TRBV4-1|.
CASSQEGQGYGYTF
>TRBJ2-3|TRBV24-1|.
CATSFSSRDTQYF
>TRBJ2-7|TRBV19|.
CASSIAGGTIEQYF
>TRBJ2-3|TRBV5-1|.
CASSLARQTSTDTQYF
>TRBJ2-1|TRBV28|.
CASSPAQGRLNNEQFF
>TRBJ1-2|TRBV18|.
CASSPGPDGYTF
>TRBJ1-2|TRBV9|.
CASSVEAGIYGYTF
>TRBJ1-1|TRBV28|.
CASSLWLGGTEAFF
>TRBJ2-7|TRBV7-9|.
CASSLGGRPYEQYF
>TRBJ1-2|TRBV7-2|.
CASSLGRGLLDGYTF
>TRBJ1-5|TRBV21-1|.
CASSIGQINQPQHF
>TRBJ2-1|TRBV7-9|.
CASSLAGGLTGNEQFF
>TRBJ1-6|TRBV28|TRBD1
CASSKTGGPYNSPLHF
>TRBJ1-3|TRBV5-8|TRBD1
CASSFGTVSGNTIYF
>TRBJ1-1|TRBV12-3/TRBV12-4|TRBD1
CASSPDRAAAFF
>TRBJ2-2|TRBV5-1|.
CASSLEGRQADFNTGELFF
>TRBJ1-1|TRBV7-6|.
CASSLAQGLNTEAFF